The 15 T cell receptor beta chains below all came from one sample that was sequenced in a study of OX40 agonist ivuxolimab in advanced cancers. Library preparation was by the immunoSEQ multiplex PCR assay. Sourced from immuneACCESS, this table was stored by TCRdb with only in-frame sequences that have V and J called. A share of the clones is absent; for the studies checked, an unresolved V gene accounts for under half, and the remainder has no known explanation. The sample includes around 56,000 clones, with approximately 90% observed a single time. Roughly 1.5% of the sample lies in the top ten. Here the sequenced sample was CD4+ or CD8+ T cells sorted from blood, taken in a trial of the OX40 agonist ivuxolimab. The receptor source for this set is an adult with an advanced solid tumor such as melanoma, head and neck, liver or kidney cancer.

Written as DNA, the CDR3 is TGTGCCAGCAGCGCTGCCGGACTAGCGGGACGGGAGACCCAGTACTTC. The encoded protein is CASSAAGLAGRETQYF. This chain uses TRBV9 with TRBJ2-5, with 12 bases lining up with TRBD2. The CDR3 has 16 residues. The V gene end was trimmed by 3 bases and the J gene end by 5 bases; junction bases not matched to a gene: 8. The germline CDR1 and CDR2 sequences are SGDLS and YYNGEE.

The genes are TRBV5-1 and TRBJ1-1, with D perhaps matching TRBD1 (6 bases). The CDR3 runs to 14 residues. The V gene lost 4 bases and the J gene lost 4 bases, with 14 bases spanning the gap. Germline values: CDR1 SGHRS, CDR2 YFSETQ. Written as DNA, the CDR3 is TGCGCCAGCAGCAAACAGGGAAGTAGCACTGAAGCTTTCTTT. Residues: CASSKQGSSTEAFF.

The gene calls are TRBV6-1 and TRBJ2-3, with D possibly matching TRBD1 (5 bases). This CDR3 is built from 17 residues. CDR1 is MNHNS and CDR2 is SASEGT in the germline V gene. The V gene lost 4 bases and the J gene lost 0 bases, with 17 bases spanning the gap. The DNA of the CDR3 is TGTGCCAGCAGTGCTCGTCTGCTGACAGATAGCACAGATACGCAGTATTTT. Residues: CASSARLLTDSTDTQYF.

J is TRBJ2-1 and V is TRBV9; 12 bases fit TRBD1. This CDR3 has 16 amino acids. The V and J ends lost 0 bases and 10 bases, in that order; junction bases with no gene match: 8. The germline V gene has CDR1 SGDLS and CDR2 YYNGEE. The CDR3 region is CASSVVGGQGAREQFF. The CDR3 DNA sequence: TGTGCCAGCAGCGTAGTAGGGGGACAGGGGGCGCGGGAGCAGTTCTTC.

V usage is TRBV6-5 and J usage is TRBJ2-5; the match to TRBD2 covers 10 bases. Germline values: CDR1 MNHEY, CDR2 SVGAGI. V lost 4 bases to trimming and J lost 4 bases; unmatched junction nucleotides: 6. The CDR3 is made up of 15 amino acids. CDR3 in amino acids: CASSSSGGAGETQYF. The CDR3 coding sequence is TGTGCCAGCAGTTCGAGCGGGGGGGCGGGAGAGACCCAGTACTTC.

The rearrangement links TRBV9 to TRBJ2-7, with TRBD1 matching over 9 bases. This CDR3 has 16 amino acids. Per the germline V gene, CDR1 is SGDLS and CDR2 is YYNGEE. The V and J ends lost 8 bases and 0 bases, in that order; junction bases with no gene match: 12. The CDR3 protein is CARGGQGGSSSYEQYF. As DNA, the CDR3 is TGTGCCAGGGGGGGACAGGGCGGTTCTAGCTCCTACGAGCAGTACTTC.

The V and J genes are TRBV25-1 and TRBJ2-7; TRBD1 matches at 9 bases. Unmatched junction bases numbered 3, after V lost 1 base and J lost 2 bases. Germline V CDR1 and CDR2: MGHDK, SYGVNS. This CDR3 has 15 residues. The CDR3: CASSEWGTGTYEQYF. CDR3 coding DNA: TGTGCCAGCAGTGAATGGGGGACAGGGACCTACGAGCAGTACTTC.

The chain joins TRBV7-9 to TRBJ2-7, with D tentatively TRBD1 or TRBD2 (5 bases each). In germline, CDR1 is SEHNR, CDR2 FQNEAQ (reference sequence). The CDR3 has 12 residues. V gave up 5 bases and J gave up 2 bases, with 7 bases separating them. CDR3 sequence reads: CASSTGPYEQYF. CDR3 bases: TGTGCCAGCAGCACGGGACCCTACGAGCAGTACTTC.

V and J are TRBV6-1 and TRBJ2-1; TRBD2 matches at 7 bases. After removal of 4 bases from V and 0 bases from J, the junction contained 3 bases not matched to a gene. This CDR3 comprises 15 residues. Germline CDR1 MNHNS, CDR2 SASEGT. This CDR3 reads CASSGRTSSYNEQFF. The CDR3 DNA is TGTGCCAGCAGTGGAAGGACTAGCTCCTACAATGAGCAGTTCTTC.

V is TRBV6-1 and J is TRBJ1-2; 8 positions match TRBD1. With V trimmed by 4 bases and J by 4 bases, 8 bases remained unmatched. The germline V gene encodes CDR1 MNHNS and CDR2 SASEGT. This CDR3 is built from 15 residues. CDR3 DNA sequence: TGTGCCAGCAGTGCCAGGGGGCAGACGGTCTATGGCTACACCTTC. It specifies CASSARGQTVYGYTF.

In this sample, this clone turned up once. The V and J genes are TRBV6-1 and TRBJ2-3, with D tentatively TRBD1 (5 bases). The germline gives CDR1 MNHNS, CDR2 SASEGT. Trimming stripped 8 bases from V and 3 bases from J, with 15 bases between. The CDR3 extends over 14 amino acids. CDR3 protein: CASWGNSRTDTQYF. For the CDR3, the DNA is TGTGCCAGCTGGGGCAACAGTAGAACAGATACGCAGTATTTT.

The chain joins TRBV6-5 to TRBJ2-7; 8 bases match TRBD1. Losses at the gene ends were 6 bases for V and 5 bases for J; bases not matched to a gene: 9. Per the germline V gene, CDR1 is MNHEY and CDR2 is SVGAGI. The CDR3 contains 14 residues. The CDR3 bases are TGTGCCAGCAGAAGGCAGGGGGCGCGAGACGAGCAGTACTTC. Its translation: CASRRQGARDEQYF.

The chain is built from TRBV19 and TRBJ1-4; 8 nucleotides match TRBD1. Germline CDR1 LNHDA, CDR2 SQIVND (reference sequence). The CDR3 is 15 residues long. The ends lost 4 bases at V and 5 bases at J; junction bases unmatched: 6. The CDR3 region is CASSTGTGVNEKLFF. CDR3 nucleotides: TGTGCCAGTAGTACCGGGACAGGAGTAAATGAAAAACTGTTTTTT.

The V and J genes are TRBV5-1 and TRBJ1-2; perhaps TRBD1 as D (6 bases). This CDR3 has 13 amino acids. CDR1 SGHRS and CDR2 YFSETQ come from the germline V gene. V lost 0 bases, J lost 7 bases, and 10 bases lay in between. Here the CDR3 DNA reads TGCGCCAGCAGCTTGGCAGGGGCGGGTGGCTACACCTTC. It translates to CASSLAGAGGYTF.

This chain joins TRBV5-1 and TRBJ2-7; 8 bases agree with TRBD2. Unmatched junction bases numbered 7, after V lost 8 bases and J lost 0 bases. CDR1 is SGHRS, CDR2 YFSETQ, per germline. The CDR3 contains 14 residues. CDR3 region: CASSRGGSSYEQYF. CDR3 in DNA: TGCGCCAGTAGCCGGGGGGGTAGCTCCTACGAGCAGTACTTC.